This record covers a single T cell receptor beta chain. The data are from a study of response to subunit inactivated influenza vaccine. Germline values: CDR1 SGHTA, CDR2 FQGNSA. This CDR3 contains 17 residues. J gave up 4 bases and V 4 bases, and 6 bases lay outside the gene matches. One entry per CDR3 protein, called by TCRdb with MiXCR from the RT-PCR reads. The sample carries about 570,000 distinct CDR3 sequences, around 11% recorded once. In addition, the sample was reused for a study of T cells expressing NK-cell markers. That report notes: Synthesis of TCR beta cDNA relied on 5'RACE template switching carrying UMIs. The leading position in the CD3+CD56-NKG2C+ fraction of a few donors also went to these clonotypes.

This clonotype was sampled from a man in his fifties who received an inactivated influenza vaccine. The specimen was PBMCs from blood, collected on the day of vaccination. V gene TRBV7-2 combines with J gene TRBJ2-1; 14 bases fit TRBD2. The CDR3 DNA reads TGTGCCAGCAGCTCGACTAGCGGGGGGGCCTTATACAATGAGCAGTTCTTC. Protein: CASSSTSGGALYNEQFF.